This T cell receptor (beta chain) originates from a study of cytomegalovirus exposure and HLA in healthy donors. Libraries were prepared by immunoSEQ multiplex PCR; TCRdb keeps only in-frame clonotypes and omits some of them. The table records about 130,000 clones, 85% to 95% of them present only once. A note on this clone: The antigen remains undetermined.

Trimming took off 7 bases at V and 1 base at J, with 13 bases between the two ends. CDR1 is LNHDA, CDR2 SQIVND, per germline (reference sequence). This CDR3 contains 14 residues. The study, taken as a whole, reports: The study designated fewer than 200 TCR beta chains cytomegalovirus-associated. Reported performance of the classifier showed diagnosis of cytomegalovirus status with high specificity and sensitivity.

This chain links TRBV19 with TRBJ2-5, with D unclear. Source material: PBMCs. This sequence was found in a young woman in good health and CMV-seronegative. The CDR3 DNA is TGTGCCAGTAAGATAACCGACACCCAAGAGACCCAGTACTTC. This gives the protein CASKITDTQETQYF. The full variable domain, rest sourced from reference TRBV19 and TRBJ2-5, is DGGITQSPKYLFRKEGQNVTLSCEQNLNHDAMYWYRQDPGQGLRLIYYSQIVNDFQKGDIAEGYSVSREKKESFPLTVTSAQKNPTAFYLCASKITDTQETQYFGPGTRLLVL.